These 28 T cell receptor beta chains originate from one sample sequenced in a study of cytomegalovirus exposure and HLA in healthy donors (dated by TCRdb to about 2017). Libraries were made using the immunoSEQ multiplex PCR assay. For the multiplex PCR, a mixture combining 60 forward primers for TCR Vbeta segments and 13 reverse primers for TCR Jbeta segments was used. This immuneACCESS table, as held by TCRdb, lists in-frame sequences with V and J called but not all clones. Of the missing ones, under half trace to an unresolved V gene in checked studies; the others have no known cause. The sample table includes 100,000 to 150,000 clones. Together, the top ten hold approximately 3.8% of the sample. The sequenced sample consisted of PBMCs. The source is a man in his late teens or twenties in good health and CMV-seronegative.

This chain uses TRBV4-1 with TRBJ2-7, with D possibly matching TRBD1 (6 bases). V dropped 1 base and J dropped 3 bases, with 13 bases sitting between them. Germline values: CDR1 MGHRA, CDR2 YSYEKL. CDR3 length: 15 residues. CDR3 loop: CASSQVGQGLYEQYF. The CDR3 region has the DNA TGCGCCAGCAGCCAAGTTGGTCAGGGGCTCTACGAGCAGTACTTC.

The chain has TRBV19 and TRBJ1-6; 11 bases line up with TRBD1. The CDR3 extends over 16 amino acids. Germline CDR1 and CDR2: LNHDA and SQIVND (reference sequence). V lost 6 bases and J lost 5; bases outside the gene matches: 6. The CDR3 DNA sequence: TGTGCCAGTAGCGACGGACAGGGGGCAAATAATTCACCCCTCCACTTT. Amino acid sequence: CASSDGQGANNSPLHF.

V usage is TRBV18 and J usage is TRBJ2-7; maybe TRBD1 (6 bases). Between the trimmed V and J ends, which lost 2 bases and 4 bases, there was a span of 12 bases. The CDR3 runs 14 residues. The germline gives CDR1 KGHSH, CDR2 LQKENI. The chain's CDR3 is CASSPTGLIYEQYF. In DNA, the CDR3 is TGTGCCAGCTCACCAACAGGGTTGATTTACGAGCAGTACTTC.

This rearrangement joins TRBV11-2 to TRBJ1-4; no clear D. V lost 1 base, J lost 10 bases, and 22 bases lay in between. The CDR3 extends over 17 amino acids. The germline V gene encodes CDR1 SGHAT and CDR2 FQNNGV. For the CDR3, the DNA is TGTGCCAGCAGCTTAGTTGCGGTTTTCAGATCGACTGGAAAACTGTTTTTT. Translation gives CASSLVAVFRSTGKLFF.

The chain recombines TRBV11-1 with TRBJ2-7; a possible D gene is TRBD1 (6 bases). The CDR3 sequence is 15 residues long. Germline lookup yields CDR1 SGHAT and CDR2 FQDESV (reference sequence). Trimming cost V 5 bases and J 2 bases, with 16 bases left between them. The chain's CDR3 is CASSRRYRVAYEQYF. The DNA of the CDR3 is TGTGCCAGCAGCAGACGGTACAGGGTGGCCTACGAGCAGTACTTC.

The chain is built from TRBV5-1 and TRBJ2-3, with unresolved D. CDR1 is SGHRS and CDR2 is YFSETQ in the germline V gene. V was trimmed by 1 base and J by 2 bases, leaving 11 bases between them. CDR3 length: 15 amino acids. CDR3 region: CASSLFSENTDTQYF. The CDR3 DNA is TGCGCCAGCAGCTTGTTCAGCGAGAACACAGATACGCAGTATTTT.

The chain recombines TRBV5-1 with TRBJ1-6, with D uncertain. The CDR3 sequence is 16 residues long. Germline V gene data show CDR1 as SGHRS and CDR2 as YFSETQ. V gave up 0 bases and J gave up 7 bases, with 14 bases separating them. CDR3 sequence reads: CASSLERRTGNSPLHF. DNA for the CDR3: TGCGCCAGCAGCTTGGAACGTAGGACGGGAAATTCACCCCTCCACTTT.

This sequence joins TRBV5-1 and TRBJ2-7; D is possibly TRBD1 (6 bases). Trimming stripped 8 bases from V and 1 base from J, with 7 bases between. The CDR3 totals 11 residues. Germline V gene sequence: CDR1 SGHRS, CDR2 YFSETQ. The CDR3 spells CASTGSYEQYF. The DNA of the CDR3 is TGCGCCAGTACAGGGTCCTACGAGCAGTACTTC.

For the CDR3, the DNA is TGTGCCAGCAGCACCCGAGGCGATAAAGCTTTCTTT. This codes for CASSTRGDKAFF. This chain joins TRBV21-1 and TRBJ1-1. TRBV21-1 is a pseudogene locus. This CDR3 has 12 residues.

CDR3 region: CASGGLSLNTEAFF. CDR3 nucleotides: TGTGCCAGTGGGGGGTTGAGTTTGAACACTGAAGCTTTCTTT. V and J are TRBV9 and TRBJ1-1; D possibly corresponds to TRBD1 (5 bases). CDR3 length: 14 residues. The V gene's germline CDR1 is SGDLS and CDR2 YYNGEE. V was pared by 8 bases and J by 0 bases, with 14 bases between.

V gene TRBV2 combines with J gene TRBJ1-6; 7 bases line up with TRBD1. Per the germline V gene, CDR1 is SNHLY and CDR2 is FYNNEI. With 7 bases clipped from V and 7 bases from J, the junction kept 7 bases outside the gene matches. The CDR3 has 14 amino acids. In DNA form, the CDR3 reads TGTGCCAGCACGGACACAGGGGTAAATTCACCCCTCCACTTT. Encoded protein: CASTDTGVNSPLHF.

The J gene is TRBJ2-5, the V gene TRBV6-5, with 7 bases identical to TRBD1. Germline V gene lookup returns CDR1 MNHEY and CDR2 SVGAGI. The ends lost 6 bases at V and 0 bases at J; junction bases unmatched: 7. There are 15 residues in the CDR3. In DNA form, the CDR3 reads TGTGCCAGCAGAAGCAGGGGGACGTACCAAGAGACCCAGTACTTC. This codes for CASRSRGTYQETQYF.

This sequence joins TRBV5-5 and TRBJ1-5; 9 nucleotides align to TRBD1. From germline, CDR1 is SGHKS and CDR2 YYEKEE (reference sequence). V was pared by 3 bases and J by 4 bases, with 5 bases of the junction left unmatched. This CDR3 contains 15 residues. The CDR3 region is CASSSSGTGNQPQHF. The CDR3 nucleotides are TGTGCCAGCAGCTCCTCCGGGACAGGGAATCAGCCCCAGCATTTT.

The chain employs TRBV9 and TRBJ1-2; no reliable D call. This CDR3 spans 13 amino acids. Between the trimmed V and J ends, which lost 1 base and 4 bases, there was a span of 8 bases. From germline, CDR1 is SGDLS and CDR2 YYNGEE. The CDR3 loop is CASSVNSLYGYTF. The CDR3 coding sequence is TGTGCCAGCAGCGTAAACAGCCTCTATGGCTACACCTTC.

The rearrangement uses TRBV9 and TRBJ2-6, with D hard to call. Germline V gives CDR1 SGDLS, CDR2 YYNGEE. The CDR3 contains 12 residues. V was pared by 3 bases and J by 6 bases, with 4 bases between. The CDR3 bases are TGTGCCAGCAGCGCTCCGGCCAACGTCCTGACTTTC. Translating it yields CASSAPANVLTF.

The V call is TRBV7-3, the J call TRBJ2-3; TRBD2 aligns across 11 bases. The CDR3 contains 14 residues. Germline CDR1 reads SGHTA; CDR2 reads FQGTGA. The junction had 3 bases not matched to a gene; V was cut back by 5 bases and J by 5 bases. The CDR3 loop is CASSQGLAGDTQYF. CDR3 DNA sequence: TGTGCCAGCAGCCAAGGACTAGCGGGAGATACGCAGTATTTT.

V usage is TRBV7-9 and J usage is TRBJ2-5, with 7 bases lining up with TRBD2. This CDR3 contains 15 residues. Germline CDR1 and CDR2: SEHNR and FQNEAQ (reference sequence). V trimming: 5 bases; J trimming: 5 bases; junction bases outside the gene matches: 11. The CDR3 loop is CASSLLAAGKETQYF. The CDR3 DNA sequence: TGTGCCAGCAGCCTTCTAGCGGCCGGGAAGGAGACCCAGTACTTC.

The chain employs TRBV5-1 and TRBJ2-2; the match to TRBD2 covers 13 bases. The germline CDR1 and CDR2 sequences are SGHRS and YFSETQ. The CDR3 spans 16 residues. V gave up 7 bases and J gave up 5 bases; unmatched junction bases: 8. CDR3: CASFGTSGIKTGELFF. In DNA, the CDR3 is TGCGCCAGCTTCGGGACTAGCGGGATCAAAACCGGGGAGCTGTTTTTT.

The chain links TRBV11-3 to TRBJ2-1; TRBD2 aligns across 10 bases. Germline V CDR1 and CDR2: SGHNT, YENEEA. The CDR3 sequence is 18 residues long. J was trimmed by 1 base and V by 5 bases; bases with no gene match: 11. The CDR3 loop reads CASSLGGGSGGSYNEQFF. The CDR3 region has the DNA TGTGCCAGCAGCCTTGGAGGTGGTAGCGGGGGGTCCTACAATGAGCAGTTCTTC.

The chain couples TRBV19 to TRBJ2-2, with D possibly TRBD1 on 6 matching bases. The V end lost 5 bases, the J end lost 0 bases, and 10 bases lay between the germline ends. This CDR3 region has 15 residues. Germline V gives CDR1 LNHDA, CDR2 SQIVND (reference sequence). The CDR3 sequence: CASSPGQANTGELFF. In DNA, the CDR3 is TGTGCCAGTAGTCCGGGACAAGCGAACACCGGGGAGCTGTTTTTT.

The chain uses TRBV7-6 and TRBJ2-7; TRBD2 matches 11 bases. Losses at the gene ends were 5 bases for V and 5 bases for J; bases not matched to a gene: 8. CDR1 is SGHVS and CDR2 is FNYEAQ in the germline V gene. The CDR3 has 15 amino acids. The CDR3 coding sequence is TGTGCCAGCAGCGACAGACTAGCGGGAAAAAACGAGCAGTACTTC. Translating it yields CASSDRLAGKNEQYF.

This chain uses TRBV5-1 with TRBJ2-6, with D possibly TRBD1 on 5 matching bases. The V end was cut by 0 bases, the J end by 2 bases, with 9 bases between. Germline V gives CDR1 SGHRS, CDR2 YFSETQ. The CDR3 is 16 residues long. CDR3 protein: CASSLAQGTGANVLTF. The CDR3 region has the DNA TGCGCCAGCAGCTTGGCGCAGGGCACTGGGGCCAACGTCCTGACTTTC.

The rearrangement joins TRBV5-1 to TRBJ2-2; D is unresolved. Germline V lookup: CDR1 SGHRS, CDR2 YFSETQ. With 2 bases removed from V and 2 bases from J, the gap between germline ends came to 7 bases. This CDR3 is 14 amino acids long. The CDR3 DNA follows: TGCGCCAGCAGCTTCGTCCCTAACACCGGGGAGCTGTTTTTT. Translated, it gives CASSFVPNTGELFF.

V gene TRBV19 combines with J gene TRBJ2-3; D unclear. The CDR3 extends over 13 amino acids. In germline, CDR1 is LNHDA, CDR2 SQIVND (reference sequence). V was pared by 5 bases and J by 3 bases, with 9 bases between. The CDR3 DNA reads TGTGCCAGTAGTCCTTACTGGACAGATACGCAGTATTTT. Translated: CASSPYWTDTQYF.

The chain has TRBV5-1 and TRBJ2-1; D perhaps matches TRBD2 (5 bases). The CDR3 totals 15 residues. The germline V gene encodes CDR1 SGHRS and CDR2 YFSETQ. V lost 6 bases, J lost 4 bases, and 17 bases lay in between. The CDR3 spells CASNRTPREYNEQFF. The CDR3 DNA reads as TGCGCCAGCAACCGTACCCCTCGGGAATACAATGAGCAGTTCTTC. The full variable domain, its missing parts supplied by reference TRBV5-1 and TRBJ2-1, is KAGVTQTPRYLIKTRGQQVTLSCSPISGHRSVSWYQQTPGQGLQFLFEYFSETQRNKGNFPGRFSGRQFSNSRSEMNVSTLELGDSALYLCASNRTPREYNEQFFGPGTRLTVL.

In terms of frequency, this clone is medium-sized. V is TRBV28 and J is TRBJ1-5; D gene uncertain. This CDR3 region has 15 residues. CDR1 and CDR2 from the germline V gene are MDHEN and SYDVKM. Trimming stripped 7 bases from V and 2 bases from J, with 15 bases between. The CDR3 here is CASTQYGGGNQPQHF. DNA of the CDR3: TGTGCCAGCACACAATACGGCGGAGGCAATCAGCCCCAGCATTTT.

The chain recombines TRBV30 with TRBJ1-2; D is ambiguous. CDR3 length: 13 residues. Germline assignment: CDR1 GTSNPN and CDR2 SVGIG (reference sequence). V dropped 3 bases and J dropped 5 bases, with 13 bases sitting between them. CDR3 amino acids: CAWSYPPRYGYTF. As DNA, the CDR3 is TGTGCCTGGAGCTACCCCCCCCGGTATGGCTACACCTTC.

J is TRBJ2-5 and V is TRBV5-6, with TRBD2 identical over 7 bases. The J call may be incorrect, as the DNA end agrees better with TRBJ2-7. The germline V gene encodes CDR1 SGHDT and CDR2 YYEEEE. CDR3 length: 13 residues. As DNA, the CDR3 is TGTGCCAGCAGCTTGGGCAGCGGGGTCGAGCAGTACTTC. Translated, it gives CASSLGSGVEQYF.